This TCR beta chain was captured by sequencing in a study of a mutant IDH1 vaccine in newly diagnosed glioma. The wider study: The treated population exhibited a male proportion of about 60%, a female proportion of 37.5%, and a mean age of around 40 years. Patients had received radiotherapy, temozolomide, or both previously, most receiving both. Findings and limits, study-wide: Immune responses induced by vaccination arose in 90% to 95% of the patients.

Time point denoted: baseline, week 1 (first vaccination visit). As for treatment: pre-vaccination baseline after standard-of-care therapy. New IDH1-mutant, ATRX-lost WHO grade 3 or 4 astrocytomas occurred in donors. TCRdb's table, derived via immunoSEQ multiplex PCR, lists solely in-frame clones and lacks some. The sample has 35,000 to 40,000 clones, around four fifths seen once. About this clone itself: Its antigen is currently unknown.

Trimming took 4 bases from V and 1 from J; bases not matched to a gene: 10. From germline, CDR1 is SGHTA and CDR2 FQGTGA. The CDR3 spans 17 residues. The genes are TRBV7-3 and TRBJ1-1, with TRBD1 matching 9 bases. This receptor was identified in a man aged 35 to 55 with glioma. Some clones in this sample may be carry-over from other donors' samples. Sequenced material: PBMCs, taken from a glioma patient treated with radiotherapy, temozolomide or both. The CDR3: CASSYRTGAQGNTEAFF. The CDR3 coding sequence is TGTGCCAGCAGCTACCGGACAGGGGCCCAGGGGAACACTGAAGCTTTCTTT.